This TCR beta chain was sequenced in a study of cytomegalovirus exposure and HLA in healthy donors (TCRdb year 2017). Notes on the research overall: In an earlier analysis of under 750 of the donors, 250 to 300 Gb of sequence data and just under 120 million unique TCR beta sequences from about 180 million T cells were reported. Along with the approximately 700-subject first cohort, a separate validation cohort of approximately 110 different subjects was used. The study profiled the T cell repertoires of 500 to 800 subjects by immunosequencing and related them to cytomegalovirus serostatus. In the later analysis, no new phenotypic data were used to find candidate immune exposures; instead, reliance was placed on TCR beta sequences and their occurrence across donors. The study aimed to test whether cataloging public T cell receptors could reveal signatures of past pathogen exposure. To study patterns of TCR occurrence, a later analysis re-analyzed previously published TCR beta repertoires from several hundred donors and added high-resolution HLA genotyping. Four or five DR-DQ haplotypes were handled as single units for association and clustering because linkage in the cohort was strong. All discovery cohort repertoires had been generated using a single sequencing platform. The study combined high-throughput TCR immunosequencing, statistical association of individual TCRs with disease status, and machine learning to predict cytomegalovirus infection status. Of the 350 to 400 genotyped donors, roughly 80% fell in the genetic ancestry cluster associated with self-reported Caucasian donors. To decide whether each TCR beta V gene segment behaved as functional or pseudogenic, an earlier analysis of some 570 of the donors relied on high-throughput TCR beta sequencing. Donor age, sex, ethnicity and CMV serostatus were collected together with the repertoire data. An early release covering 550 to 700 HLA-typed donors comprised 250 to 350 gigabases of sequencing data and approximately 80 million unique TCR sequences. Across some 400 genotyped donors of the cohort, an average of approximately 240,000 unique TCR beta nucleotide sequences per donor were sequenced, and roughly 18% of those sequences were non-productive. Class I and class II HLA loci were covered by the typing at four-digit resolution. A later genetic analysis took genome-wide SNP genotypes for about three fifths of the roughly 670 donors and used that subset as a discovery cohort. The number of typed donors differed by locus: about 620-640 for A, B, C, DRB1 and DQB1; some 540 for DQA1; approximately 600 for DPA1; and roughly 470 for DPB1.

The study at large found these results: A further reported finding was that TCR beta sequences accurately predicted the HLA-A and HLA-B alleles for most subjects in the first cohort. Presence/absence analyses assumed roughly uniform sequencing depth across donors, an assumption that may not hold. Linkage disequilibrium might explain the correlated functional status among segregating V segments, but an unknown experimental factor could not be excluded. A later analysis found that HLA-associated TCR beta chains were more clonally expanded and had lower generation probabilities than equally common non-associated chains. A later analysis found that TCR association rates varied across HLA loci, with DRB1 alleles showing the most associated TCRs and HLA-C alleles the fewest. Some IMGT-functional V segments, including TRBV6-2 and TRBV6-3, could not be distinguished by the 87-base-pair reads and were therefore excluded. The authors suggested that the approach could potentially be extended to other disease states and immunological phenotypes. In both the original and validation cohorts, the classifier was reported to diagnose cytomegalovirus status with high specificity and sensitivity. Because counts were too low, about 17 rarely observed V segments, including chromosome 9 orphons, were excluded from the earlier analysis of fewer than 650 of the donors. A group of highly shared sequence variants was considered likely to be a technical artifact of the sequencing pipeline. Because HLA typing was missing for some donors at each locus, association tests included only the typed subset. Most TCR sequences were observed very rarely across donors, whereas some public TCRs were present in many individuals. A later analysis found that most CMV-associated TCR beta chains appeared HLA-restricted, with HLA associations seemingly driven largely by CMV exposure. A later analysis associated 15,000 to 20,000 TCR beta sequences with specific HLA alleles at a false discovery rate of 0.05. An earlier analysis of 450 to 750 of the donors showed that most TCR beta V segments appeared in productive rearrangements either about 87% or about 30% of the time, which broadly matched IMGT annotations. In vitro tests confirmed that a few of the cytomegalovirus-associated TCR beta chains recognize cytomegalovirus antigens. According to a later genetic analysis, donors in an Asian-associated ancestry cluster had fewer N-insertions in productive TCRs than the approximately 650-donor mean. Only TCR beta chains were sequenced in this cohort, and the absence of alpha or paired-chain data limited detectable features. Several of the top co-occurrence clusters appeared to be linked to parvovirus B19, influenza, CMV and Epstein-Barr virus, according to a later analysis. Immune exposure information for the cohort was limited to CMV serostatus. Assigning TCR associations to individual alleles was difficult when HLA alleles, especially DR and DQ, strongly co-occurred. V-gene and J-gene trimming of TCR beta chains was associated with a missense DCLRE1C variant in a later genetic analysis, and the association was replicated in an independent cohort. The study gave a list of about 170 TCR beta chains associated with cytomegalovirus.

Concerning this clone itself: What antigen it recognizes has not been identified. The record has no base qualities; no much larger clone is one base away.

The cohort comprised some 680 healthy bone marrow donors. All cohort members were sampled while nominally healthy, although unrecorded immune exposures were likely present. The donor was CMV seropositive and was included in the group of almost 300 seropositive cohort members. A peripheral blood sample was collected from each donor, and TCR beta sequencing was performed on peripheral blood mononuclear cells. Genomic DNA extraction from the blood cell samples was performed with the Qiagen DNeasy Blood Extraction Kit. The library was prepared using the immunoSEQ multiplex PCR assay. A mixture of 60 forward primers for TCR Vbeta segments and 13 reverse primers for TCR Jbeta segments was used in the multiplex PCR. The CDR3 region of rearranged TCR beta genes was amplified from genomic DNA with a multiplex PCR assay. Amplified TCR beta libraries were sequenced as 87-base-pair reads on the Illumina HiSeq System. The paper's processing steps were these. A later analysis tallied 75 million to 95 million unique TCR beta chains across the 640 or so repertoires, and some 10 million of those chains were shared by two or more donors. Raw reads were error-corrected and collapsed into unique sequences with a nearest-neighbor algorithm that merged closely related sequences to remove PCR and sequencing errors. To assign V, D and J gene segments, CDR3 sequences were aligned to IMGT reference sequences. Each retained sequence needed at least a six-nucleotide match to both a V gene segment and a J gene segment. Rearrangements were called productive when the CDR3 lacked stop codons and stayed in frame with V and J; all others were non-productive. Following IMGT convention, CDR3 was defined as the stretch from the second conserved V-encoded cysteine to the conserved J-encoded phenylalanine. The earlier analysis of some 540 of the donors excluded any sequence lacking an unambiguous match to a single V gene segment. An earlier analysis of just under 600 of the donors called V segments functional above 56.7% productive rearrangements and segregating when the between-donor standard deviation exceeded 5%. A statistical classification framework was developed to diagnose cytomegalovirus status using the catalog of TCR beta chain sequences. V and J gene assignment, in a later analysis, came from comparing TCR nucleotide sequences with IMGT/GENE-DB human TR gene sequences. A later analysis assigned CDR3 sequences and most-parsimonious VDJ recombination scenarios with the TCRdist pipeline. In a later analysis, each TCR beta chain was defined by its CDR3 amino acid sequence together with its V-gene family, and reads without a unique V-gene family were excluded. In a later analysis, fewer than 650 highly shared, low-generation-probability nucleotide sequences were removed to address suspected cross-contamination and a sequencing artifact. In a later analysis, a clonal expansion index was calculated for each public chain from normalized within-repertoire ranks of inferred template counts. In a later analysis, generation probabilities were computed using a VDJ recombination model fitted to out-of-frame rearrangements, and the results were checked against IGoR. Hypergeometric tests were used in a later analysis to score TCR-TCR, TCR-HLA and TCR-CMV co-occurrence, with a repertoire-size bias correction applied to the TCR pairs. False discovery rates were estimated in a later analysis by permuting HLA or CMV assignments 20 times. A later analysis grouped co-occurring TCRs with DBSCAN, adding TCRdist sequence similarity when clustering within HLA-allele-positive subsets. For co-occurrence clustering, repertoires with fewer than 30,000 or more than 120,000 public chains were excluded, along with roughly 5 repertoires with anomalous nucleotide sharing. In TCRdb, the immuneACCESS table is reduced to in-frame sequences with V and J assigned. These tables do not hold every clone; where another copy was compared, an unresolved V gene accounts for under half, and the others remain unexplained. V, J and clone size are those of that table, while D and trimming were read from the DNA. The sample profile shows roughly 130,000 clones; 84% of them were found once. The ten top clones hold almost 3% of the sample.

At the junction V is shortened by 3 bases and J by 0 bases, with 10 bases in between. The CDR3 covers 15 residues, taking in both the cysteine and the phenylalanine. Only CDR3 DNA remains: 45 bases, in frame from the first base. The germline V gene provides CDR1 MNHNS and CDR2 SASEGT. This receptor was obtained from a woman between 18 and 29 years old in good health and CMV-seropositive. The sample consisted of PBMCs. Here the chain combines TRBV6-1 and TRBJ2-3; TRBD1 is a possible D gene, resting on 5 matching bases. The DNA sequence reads TGTGCCAGCAGTGATCAGGGATTTAGCACAGATACGCAGTATTTT. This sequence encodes CASSDQGFSTDTQYF.